These 8 T cell receptor beta chains were all obtained from the same sample, sequenced in a study of cytomegalovirus exposure and HLA in healthy donors. Primers included in the PCR were 60 Vbeta and 13 Jbeta primers. Only in-frame clones appear in the TCRdb table, and some are missing; sequencing was by immunoSEQ multiplex PCR. The sample holds about 130,000 clones; over 70% are singletons and the top ten take roughly 4%. Input material: PBMCs. These receptors were taken from a woman in her thirties or forties in good health and CMV-seronegative.

V gene TRBV7-6 combines with J gene TRBJ2-6, with TRBD1 as a possible D gene (5 bases). The germline V gene encodes CDR1 SGHVS and CDR2 FNYEAQ. The CDR3 consists of 17 residues. Between the trimmed V and J ends, which lost 2 bases and 2 bases, there was a span of 13 bases. The CDR3 spells CASSLYGEGAGANVLTF. The CDR3 DNA reads as TGTGCCAGCAGCTTATATGGGGAAGGGGCTGGGGCCAACGTCCTGACTTTC.

The J gene is TRBJ2-1, the V gene TRBV9; weak D call: TRBD2 (6 bases). The germline V gene has CDR1 SGDLS and CDR2 YYNGEE. This CDR3 contains 15 residues. The V end was cut by 4 bases, the J end by 6 bases, with 17 bases between. The CDR3 DNA follows: TGTGCCAGCAGCTTATTTTCCCGGGGGATCAATGAGCAGTTCTTC. As protein: CASSLFSRGINEQFF.

The CDR3 DNA reads as TGTGCTAGTGGTCCGACAGGGTATGGCTACACCTTC. Translation gives CASGPTGYGYTF. V usage is TRBV12-5 and J usage is TRBJ1-2, with 7 bases matching TRBD1. The J segment lost 5 bases and the V segment lost 5 bases, leaving 2 bases of the junction unmatched. In germline, CDR1 is LGHNT, CDR2 FRNRAP. There are 12 residues in the CDR3. Combining the CDR3 with reference TRBV12-5 and TRBJ1-2 gives the whole variable domain DARVTQTPRHKVTEMGQEVTMRCQPILGHNTVFWYRQTMMQGLELLAYFRNRAPLDDSGMPKDRFSAEMPDATLATLKIQPSEPRDSAVYFCASGPTGYGYTFGSGTRLTVV.

This chain connects TRBV5-1 to TRBJ2-1; TRBD1 agrees at 9 bases. This CDR3 comprises 15 residues. From germline, CDR1 is SGHRS and CDR2 YFSETQ. The trim removed 4 bases at V and 8 bases at J, leaving 10 bases unmatched. The CDR3 DNA sequence: TGCGCCAGCAGCCTTTTACAGGGGGCCAATGATGAGCAGTTCTTC. This encodes CASSLLQGANDEQFF.

The V call is TRBV5-1, the J call TRBJ2-3; 8 bases are shared with TRBD2. Germline CDR1 is SGHRS and CDR2 is YFSETQ. This CDR3 region has 17 residues. Trimming removed 4 bases from V and 0 bases from J; junction bases left unmatched: 10. The CDR3 DNA is TGCGCCAGCAGCCCCCGGGGATCTAGCGGGAGCACAGATACGCAGTATTTT. This codes for CASSPRGSSGSTDTQYF.

This clone appeared once. The V call is TRBV27, the J call TRBJ2-5; tentatively, D is TRBD2 (6 bases). This CDR3 has 16 amino acids. From germline, CDR1 is MNHEY and CDR2 SMNVEV (reference sequence). Between the trimmed V and J ends, which lost 6 bases and 3 bases, there was a span of 20 bases. CDR3 DNA sequence: TGTGCCAGCAGCCCCCGGAGCACGGGGGTCAAAGAGACCCAGTACTTC. It translates to CASSPRSTGVKETQYF.

As concerns this clone: The junction departs from germline at one end; a sequencing error may be responsible. The gene calls are TRBV29-1 and TRBJ2-5; TRBD2 is a possible D gene (5 bases). This CDR3 comprises 12 residues. Germline V gives CDR1 SQVTM, CDR2 ANQGSEA. Written as DNA, the CDR3 is TGCAGCGTTGATCGGGGTAGAGAGGCCCAGTACTTC. Residues: CSVDRGREAQYF.

This clone was seen repeatedly, ten times or more. The chain couples TRBV4-3 to TRBJ1-1; a weak D match, TRBD1 (5 bases). CDR1 and CDR2 from the germline V gene are LGHNA and YSLEER. V was clipped by 3 bases and J by 0 bases, with 8 bases between them. CDR3 length equals 14 residues. CDR3: CASSQETVNTEAFF. In DNA, the CDR3 is TGCGCCAGCAGCCAGGAGACAGTGAACACTGAAGCTTTCTTT.